These 21 T cell receptor beta chains came from one sample sequenced in a study of T cell changes during pregnancy in multiple sclerosis. Using immunoSEQ multiplex PCR, the repertoire was profiled, and TCRdb retains in-frame clones only, with some absent. The sample consists of around 34,000 clones, 94% of them appearing once. Sequences were derived from CD4+ T cells from peripheral blood mononuclear cells, sampled in the second trimester of pregnancy. The receptors originated from a female donor with multiple sclerosis, enrolled in a pregnancy study.

This chain links TRBV28 with TRBJ2-1; tentative D call: TRBD1 (6 bases). Trimming left V 8 bases short and J 5 bases short, with 13 bases between. Germline V gene lookup returns CDR1 MDHEN and CDR2 SYDVKM. CDR3 length equals 13 residues. CDR3 sequence: CASRQERHNEQFF. DNA of the CDR3: TGTGCCAGCCGACAGGAGAGACACAATGAGCAGTTCTTC.

CDR3 sequence (DNA): TGCGCCAGCAGCCAAGATCACGGGACAGGGATTCAGCCCCAGCATTTT. Protein sequence: CASSQDHGTGIQPQHF. This chain connects TRBV4-3 to TRBJ1-5; TRBD1 agrees at 9 bases. The CDR3 contains 16 residues. Germline V gene data show CDR1 as LGHNA and CDR2 as YSLEER. J was trimmed by 6 bases and V by 0 bases; bases with no gene match: 6.

The gene calls are TRBV7-9 and TRBJ2-7, with 8 bases that match TRBD1. Looked up from germline, CDR1 is SEHNR and CDR2 is FQNEAQ (reference sequence). The CDR3 spans 14 residues. J was trimmed by 6 bases and V by 1 base; bases with no gene match: 5. CDR3 region: CASSLVQGAAEQYF. DNA for the CDR3: TGTGCCAGCAGCTTAGTTCAGGGGGCGGCCGAGCAGTACTTC.

This chain joins TRBV28 and TRBJ2-7; 8 bases map to TRBD1. CDR3 size: 13 residues. The V segment lost 4 bases and the J segment 5 bases; nucleotides outside the gene matches: 4. The V gene's germline CDR1 is MDHEN and CDR2 SYDVKM. CDR3 loop: CASSSDRVHEQYF. As DNA, the CDR3 is TGTGCCAGCAGTTCGGACAGGGTACACGAGCAGTACTTC. Variable domain in full (rest from reference TRBV28 and TRBJ2-7): DVKVTQSSRYLVKRTGEKVFLECVQDMDHENMFWYRQDPGLGLRLIYFSYDVKMKEKGDIPEGYSVSREKKERFSLILESASTNQTSMYLCASSSDRVHEQYFGPGTRLTVT.

The gene calls are TRBV5-1 and TRBJ1-2, with D tentatively TRBD1 (5 bases). This CDR3 is 17 amino acids long. CDR1 and CDR2 from the germline V gene are SGHRS and YFSETQ. Deletions cut 2 bases from V and 2 bases from J, with 19 bases between. In DNA form, the CDR3 reads TGCGCCAGCAGCTTTAAATCGGTGACGGGGGGGAACTATGGCTACACCTTC. It translates to CASSFKSVTGGNYGYTF.

This chain links TRBV7-2 with TRBJ1-5; no definite D call. The CDR3 consists of 19 residues. CDR1 and CDR2 (germline): SGHTA, FQGNSA. Trimming cost V 5 bases and J 7 bases, with 30 bases left between them. CDR3 protein: CASSPDFNTDPRMVQPQHF. The DNA of the CDR3 is TGTGCCAGCAGCCCGGACTTTAACACAGACCCACGGATGGTGCAGCCCCAGCATTTT.

The chain links TRBV29-1 to TRBJ2-2; the D gene is possibly TRBD1 (6 bases). This CDR3 spans 13 amino acids. Between the trimmed V and J ends, which lost 3 bases and 3 bases, there was a span of 8 bases. In germline, CDR1 is SQVTM, CDR2 ANQGSEA. In DNA, the CDR3 is TGCAGCGTTGACAGGGGATACACCGGGGAGCTGTTTTTT. It translates to CSVDRGYTGELFF.

The chain employs TRBV2 and TRBJ1-1, with D unresolved. The germline CDR1 and CDR2 sequences are SNHLY and FYNNEI. The CDR3 extends over 11 amino acids. The V end lost 5 bases, the J end lost 5 bases, and 6 bases lay between the germline ends. CDR3 coding DNA: TGTGCCAGCAGTCGGTGGACTGAAGCTTTCTTT. Translated: CASSRWTEAFF. Full variable domain (missing parts from reference TRBV2 and TRBJ1-1): EPEVTQTPSHQVTQMGQEVILRCVPISNHLYFYWYRQILGQKVEFLVSFYNNEISEKSEIFDDQFSVERPDGSNFTLKIRSTKLEDSAMYFCASSRWTEAFFGQGTRLTVV.

The chain joins TRBV27 to TRBJ1-3; maybe TRBD1 (6 bases). The V gene lost 5 bases and the J gene lost 1 base, with 6 bases spanning the gap. Germline CDR1 is MNHEY and CDR2 is SMNVEV (reference sequence). The CDR3 runs 13 residues. The CDR3 is CASSRGSGNTIYF. The CDR3 DNA is TGTGCCAGCAGTAGGGGGTCTGGAAACACCATATATTTT.

The chain has TRBV18 and TRBJ2-7; the D gene is possibly TRBD2 (6 bases). V dropped 2 bases and J dropped 5 bases, with 16 bases sitting between them. Per the germline V gene, CDR1 is KGHSH and CDR2 is LQKENI. The CDR3 is made up of 15 amino acids. CDR3 DNA: TGTGCCAGCTCACCATCGCGGGGCGCAGAGAACGAGCAGTACTTC. Protein: CASSPSRGAENEQYF.

The V and J genes are TRBV7-3 and TRBJ2-2; 9 bases map to TRBD1. V trimming: 5 bases; J trimming: 2 bases; junction bases outside the gene matches: 3. Germline loops: CDR1 SGHTA, CDR2 FQGTGA. The CDR3 has 15 residues. Here the CDR3 DNA reads TGTGCCAGCAGCCTACAGGGGGCCAACACCGGGGAGCTGTTTTTT. This codes for CASSLQGANTGELFF.

The rearrangement joins TRBV19 to TRBJ2-1; a weak D match, TRBD1 (6 bases). The V gene lost 7 bases and the J gene lost 0 bases, with 16 bases spanning the gap. Germline CDR1 reads LNHDA; CDR2 reads SQIVND (reference sequence). The CDR3 contains 16 residues. The CDR3 reads CASNIVGGPSYNEQFF. The CDR3 DNA reads as TGTGCCAGTAACATTGTTGGGGGCCCCTCCTACAATGAGCAGTTCTTC.

The chain has TRBV11-1 and TRBJ1-1; D remains ambiguous. V was shortened by 6 bases and J by 8 bases, with 13 bases between the two germline ends. The CDR3 is 12 residues long. Germline CDR1 is SGHAT and CDR2 is FQDESV (reference sequence). Here the CDR3 DNA reads TGTGCCAGCAGAAGTCAGGTGAAGGAAGCTTTCTTT. Its translation is CASRSQVKEAFF.

This chain connects TRBV29-1 to TRBJ2-7; 8 nucleotides align to TRBD1. J gave up 2 bases and V 4 bases, and 7 bases lay outside the gene matches. This CDR3 comprises 14 residues. The germline V gene encodes CDR1 SQVTM and CDR2 ANQGSEA. The CDR3 reads CSVGTGNIAYEQYF. CDR3 DNA sequence: TGCAGCGTTGGGACAGGGAATATCGCCTACGAGCAGTACTTC.

J is TRBJ2-1 and V is TRBV6-5; tentatively, D is TRBD1 (6 bases). The germline V and J ends were trimmed by 1 base and 9 bases, with 10 bases remaining between them. The CDR3 sequence is 13 residues long. Germline CDR1 is MNHEY and CDR2 is SVGAGI. The CDR3 protein is CASSYLQGSEQFF. The CDR3 DNA reads as TGTGCCAGCAGTTACTTACAGGGATCTGAGCAGTTCTTC.

The J gene is TRBJ2-7, the V gene TRBV9; TRBD2 matches at 13 bases. This CDR3 spans 14 amino acids. Germline CDR1 is SGDLS and CDR2 is YYNGEE. The J segment lost 5 bases and the V segment lost 4 bases, leaving 3 bases of the junction unmatched. This chain's CDR3 is CASSPGLAGHEQYF. In DNA form, the CDR3 reads TGTGCCAGCAGCCCGGGACTAGCGGGACACGAGCAGTACTTC.

The genes are TRBV6-4 and TRBJ2-2; 11 positions match TRBD2. Germline V gene sequence: CDR1 MRHNA, CDR2 SNTAGT. The CDR3 has 17 amino acids. Germline trimming cut 6 bases from V and 4 bases from J; bases unmatched to any gene: 10. The CDR3 DNA sequence: TGTGCCAGCAGCATGCGCTTGGGACTAGCGGCCACCGGGGAGCTGTTTTTT. Protein sequence: CASSMRLGLAATGELFF.

The gene calls are TRBV7-8 and TRBJ1-5; perhaps TRBD1 as D (6 bases). Trimming left V 1 base short and J 1 base short, with 14 bases between. Germline CDR1 and CDR2: SGHVS and FQNEAQ. There are 17 residues in the CDR3. The DNA of the CDR3 is TGTGCCAGCAGCTTAGTCAGGGGAAGAAAGAGCAATCAGCCCCAGCATTTT. It translates to CASSLVRGRKSNQPQHF.

The rearrangement uses TRBV6-5 and TRBJ1-3, with a possible D match to TRBD1 (5 bases). CDR1 MNHEY and CDR2 SVGAGI come from the germline V gene. V was shortened by 6 bases and J by 14 bases, with 17 bases between the two germline ends. The CDR3 has 12 residues. The CDR3 DNA reads as TGTGCCAGCAGCCCCCCCGGGACTCGCCTATATTTT. It translates to CASSPPGTRLYF.

The chain combines TRBV2 with TRBJ1-2; D perhaps matches TRBD1 (6 bases). CDR1 is SNHLY, CDR2 FYNNEI, per germline. V was cut by 0 bases and J by 6 bases, with 11 bases left in between. This CDR3 comprises 14 residues. CDR3 coding DNA: TGTGCCAGCAGTGAAGCAGTAGGGGACAATGGCTACACCTTC. Translating it yields CASSEAVGDNGYTF.

This chain uses TRBV5-1 with TRBJ2-5, with 11 positions matching TRBD1. Germline V gives CDR1 SGHRS, CDR2 YFSETQ. V dropped 4 bases and J dropped 4; count of bases not matched to a gene: 6. This CDR3 comprises 15 residues. Here the CDR3 DNA reads TGCGCCAGCAGCAACTCGGACAGGGGGCGAGAGACCCAGTACTTC. Translated, it gives CASSNSDRGRETQYF.